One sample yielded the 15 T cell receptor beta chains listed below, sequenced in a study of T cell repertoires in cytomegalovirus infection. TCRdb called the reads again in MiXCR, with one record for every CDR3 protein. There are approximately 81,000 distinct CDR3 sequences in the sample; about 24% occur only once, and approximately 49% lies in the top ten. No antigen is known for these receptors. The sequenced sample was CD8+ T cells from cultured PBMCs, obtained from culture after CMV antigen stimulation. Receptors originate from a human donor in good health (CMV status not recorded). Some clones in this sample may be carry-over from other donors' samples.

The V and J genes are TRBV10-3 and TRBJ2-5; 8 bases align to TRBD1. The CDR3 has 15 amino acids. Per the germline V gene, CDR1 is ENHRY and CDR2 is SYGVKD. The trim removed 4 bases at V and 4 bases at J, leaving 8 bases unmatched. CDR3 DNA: TGTGCCATCAGTGGAAGGCAGGGGGCAGGAGAGACCCAGTACTTC. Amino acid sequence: CAISGRQGAGETQYF.

CDR3 residues: CASSFIQGGANHNEQFF. The DNA for the CDR3 is TGTGCCAGCAGCTTCATCCAAGGGGGGGCGAACCACAATGAGCAGTTCTTC. J is TRBJ2-1 and V is TRBV7-6; possibly TRBD2 for D (7 bases). Deletions cut 3 bases from V and 5 bases from J, with 20 bases between. The germline CDR1 and CDR2 sequences are SGHVS and FNYEAQ. CDR3 length equals 17 residues.

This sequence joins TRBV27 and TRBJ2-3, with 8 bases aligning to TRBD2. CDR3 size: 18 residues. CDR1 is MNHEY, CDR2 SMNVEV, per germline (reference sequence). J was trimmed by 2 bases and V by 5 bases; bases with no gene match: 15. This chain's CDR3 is CASSPVRGAGGFTDTQYF. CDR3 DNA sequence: TGTGCCAGCAGTCCCGTCCGAGGGGCGGGGGGATTCACAGATACGCAGTATTTT.

This CDR3 is CASSLQRGGNQPQHF. The CDR3 coding sequence is TGCGCCAGCAGCCTACAGAGGGGCGGCAATCAGCCCCAGCATTTT. This chain joins TRBV4-3 and TRBJ1-5; tentatively, D is TRBD1 (5 bases). V dropped 4 bases and J dropped 2 bases, with 12 bases sitting between them. CDR3 length: 15 amino acids. CDR1 and CDR2 from the germline V gene are LGHNA and YSLEER.

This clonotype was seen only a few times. CDR3 coding DNA: TGTGCCACCAGTATAGGGAGTTCCGCGGATACGCAGTATTTT. This sequence encodes CATSIGSSADTQYF. The J gene is TRBJ2-3, the V gene TRBV24-1; D is perhaps TRBD2 (5 bases). The CDR3 has 14 residues. V lost 6 bases and J 6 bases, leaving 15 bases between the germline ends. CDR1 and CDR2 from the germline V gene are KGHDR and SFDVKD.

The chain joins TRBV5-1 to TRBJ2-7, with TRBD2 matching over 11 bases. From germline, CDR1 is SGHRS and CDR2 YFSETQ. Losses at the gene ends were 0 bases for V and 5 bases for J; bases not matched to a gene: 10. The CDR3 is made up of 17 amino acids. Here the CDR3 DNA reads TGCGCCAGCAGCTTGGAGACTAGCGGGATCTATCGCGACGAGCAGTACTTC. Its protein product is CASSLETSGIYRDEQYF.

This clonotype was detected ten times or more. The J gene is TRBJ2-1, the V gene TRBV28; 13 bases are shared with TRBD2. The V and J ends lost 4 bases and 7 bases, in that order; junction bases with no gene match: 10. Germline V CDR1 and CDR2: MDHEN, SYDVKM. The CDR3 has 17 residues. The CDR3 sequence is CASSSLELAGGRNEQFF. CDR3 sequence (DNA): TGTGCCAGCAGTTCCCTTGAACTAGCGGGGGGGAGGAATGAGCAGTTCTTC.

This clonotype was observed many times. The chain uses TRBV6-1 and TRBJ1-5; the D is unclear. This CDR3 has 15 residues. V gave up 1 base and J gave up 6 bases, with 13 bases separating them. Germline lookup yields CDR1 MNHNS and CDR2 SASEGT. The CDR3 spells CASSEGTVLTQPQHF. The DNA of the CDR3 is TGTGCCAGCAGTGAAGGGACCGTCCTAACTCAGCCCCAGCATTTT.

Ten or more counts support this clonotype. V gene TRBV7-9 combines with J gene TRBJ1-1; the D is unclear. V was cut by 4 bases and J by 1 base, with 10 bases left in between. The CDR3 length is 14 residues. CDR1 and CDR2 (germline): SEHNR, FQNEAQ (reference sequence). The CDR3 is CASSSGGTNTEAFF. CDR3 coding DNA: TGTGCCAGCAGCTCCGGTGGCACGAACACTGAAGCTTTCTTT. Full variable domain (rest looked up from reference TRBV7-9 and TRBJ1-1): DTGVSQNPRHKITKRGQNVTFRCDPISEHNRLYWYRQTLGQGPEFLTYFQNEAQLEKSRLLSDRFSAERPKGSFSTLEIQRTEQGDSAMYLCASSSGGTNTEAFFGQGTRLTVV.

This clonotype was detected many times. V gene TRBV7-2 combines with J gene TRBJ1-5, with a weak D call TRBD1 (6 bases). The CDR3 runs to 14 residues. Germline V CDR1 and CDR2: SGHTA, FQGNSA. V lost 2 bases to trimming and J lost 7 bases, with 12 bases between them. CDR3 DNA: TGTGCCAGCAGCTTATATGGGGGCCCCCAGCCCCAGCATTTT. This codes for CASSLYGGPQPQHF.

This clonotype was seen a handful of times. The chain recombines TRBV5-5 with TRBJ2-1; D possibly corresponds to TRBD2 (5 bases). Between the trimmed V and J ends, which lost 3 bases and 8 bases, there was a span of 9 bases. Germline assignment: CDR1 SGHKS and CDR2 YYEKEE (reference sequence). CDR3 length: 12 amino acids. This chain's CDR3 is CASSWRFDEQFF. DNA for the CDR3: TGTGCCAGCAGCTGGAGGTTCGATGAGCAGTTCTTC.

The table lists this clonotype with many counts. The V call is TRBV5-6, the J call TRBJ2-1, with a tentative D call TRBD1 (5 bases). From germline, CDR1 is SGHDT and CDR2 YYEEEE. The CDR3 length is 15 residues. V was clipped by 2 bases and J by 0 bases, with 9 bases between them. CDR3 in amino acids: CASSFGDSSYNEQFF. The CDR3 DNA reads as TGTGCCAGCAGCTTCGGCGACAGCTCCTACAATGAGCAGTTCTTC.

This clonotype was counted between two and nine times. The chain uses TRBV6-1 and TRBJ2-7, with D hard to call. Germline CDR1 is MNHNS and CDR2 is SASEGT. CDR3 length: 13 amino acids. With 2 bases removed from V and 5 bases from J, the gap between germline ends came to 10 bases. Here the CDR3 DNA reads TGTGCCAGCAGTGAAACCCCCAAAGACGAGCAGTACTTC. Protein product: CASSETPKDEQYF.

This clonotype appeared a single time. The CDR3 is CATSGGPGQETQYF. CDR3 sequence (DNA): TGTGCCACCAGTGGGGGGCCAGGTCAGGAGACCCAGTACTTC. The rearrangement links TRBV24-1 to TRBJ2-5; possibly TRBD1 for D (6 bases). The germline V and J ends were trimmed by 5 bases and 5 bases, with 14 bases remaining between them. The CDR3 loop spans 14 amino acids. CDR1 is KGHDR, CDR2 SFDVKD, per germline.

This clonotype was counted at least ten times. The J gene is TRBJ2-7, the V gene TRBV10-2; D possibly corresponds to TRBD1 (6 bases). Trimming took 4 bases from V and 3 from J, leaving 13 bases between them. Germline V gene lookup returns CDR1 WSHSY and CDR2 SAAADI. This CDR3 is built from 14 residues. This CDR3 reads CASSGSGTLYEQYF. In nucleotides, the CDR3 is TGCGCCAGCAGTGGTTCAGGGACACTCTACGAGCAGTACTTC.